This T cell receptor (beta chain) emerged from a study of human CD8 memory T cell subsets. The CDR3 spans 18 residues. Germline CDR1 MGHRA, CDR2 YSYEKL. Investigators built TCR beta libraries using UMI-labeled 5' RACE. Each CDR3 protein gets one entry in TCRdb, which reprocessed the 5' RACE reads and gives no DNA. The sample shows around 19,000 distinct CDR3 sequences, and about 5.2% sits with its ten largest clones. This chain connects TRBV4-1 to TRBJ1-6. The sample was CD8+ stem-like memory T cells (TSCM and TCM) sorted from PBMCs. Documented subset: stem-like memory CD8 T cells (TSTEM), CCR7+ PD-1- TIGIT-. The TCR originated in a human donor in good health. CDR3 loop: CASSPFLQSSTRDSPLHF.